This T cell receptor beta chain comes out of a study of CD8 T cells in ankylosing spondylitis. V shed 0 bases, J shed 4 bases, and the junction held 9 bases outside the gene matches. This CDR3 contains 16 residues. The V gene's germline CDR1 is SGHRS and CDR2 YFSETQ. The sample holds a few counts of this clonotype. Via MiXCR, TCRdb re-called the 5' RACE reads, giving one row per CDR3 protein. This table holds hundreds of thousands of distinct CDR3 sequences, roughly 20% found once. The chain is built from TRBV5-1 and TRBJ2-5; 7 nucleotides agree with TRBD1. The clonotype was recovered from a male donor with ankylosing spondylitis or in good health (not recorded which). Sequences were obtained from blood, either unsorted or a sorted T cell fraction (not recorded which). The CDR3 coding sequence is TGCGCCAGCAGCTTGGCCGCGACAGGGATCGGAGAGACCCAGTACTTC. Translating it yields CASSLAATGIGETQYF.